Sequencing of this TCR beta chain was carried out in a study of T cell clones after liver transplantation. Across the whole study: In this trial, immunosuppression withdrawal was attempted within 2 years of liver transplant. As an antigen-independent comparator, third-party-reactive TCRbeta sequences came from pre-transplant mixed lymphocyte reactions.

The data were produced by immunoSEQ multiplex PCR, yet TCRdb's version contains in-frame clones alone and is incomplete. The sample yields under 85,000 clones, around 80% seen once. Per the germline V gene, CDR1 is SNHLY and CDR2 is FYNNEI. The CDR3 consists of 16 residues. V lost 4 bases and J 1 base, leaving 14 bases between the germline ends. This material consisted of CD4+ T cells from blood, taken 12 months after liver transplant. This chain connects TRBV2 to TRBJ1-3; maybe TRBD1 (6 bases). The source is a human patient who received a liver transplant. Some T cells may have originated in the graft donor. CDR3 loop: CASSGNRVASGNTIYF. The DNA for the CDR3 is TGTGCCAGCAGTGGAAACAGGGTCGCGTCTGGAAACACCATATATTTT.